The T cell receptor (beta chain) under discussion was sequenced for a study of shared clonotypes between healthy human individuals. A CD45RA-negative memory subset and a CD45RA+ naive subset were separated from the CD4+ cells. Worth noting for this clone: The antigen is not known.

Produced via immunoSEQ multiplex PCR; TCRdb's table is partial and in-frame only. The sample yields about 2.5 million clones, 80% to 95% seen once. Study conclusions and caveats: It was observed that about 5% of naive CD4 clonotypes were shared across several donors.

The V segment lost 1 base and the J segment 6 bases; nucleotides outside the gene matches: 4. The CDR3 has 15 amino acids. Germline CDR1 and CDR2: SGHTA and FQGNSA. The sample comprised naive CD4+ T cells from PBMCs. Subset meaning: CD45RA+ positively selected. This receptor was taken from a man aged 18 to 35 in good health. Some clones in this sample may be carry-over from other donors' samples. The chain is built from TRBV7-2 and TRBJ2-1; TRBD2 matches at 9 bases. This chain's CDR3 is CASSLVAGGGNEQFF. The CDR3 bases are TGTGCCAGCAGCTTAGTGGCGGGAGGGGGCAATGAGCAGTTCTTC.